This TCR beta chain was captured in a study of post-analysis software for immune sequencing data. In the study overall: Secondary progressive, relapsing-remitting and progressive-relapsing multiple sclerosis were among the included disease courses. Whole-study results and caveats: Controls significantly exceeded multiple sclerosis patients in normalized Chao1 diversity. In patients, TRBV5-6, TRBV5-1 and TRBV20-1 belonged to five TRBV segments found more frequently than in controls.

This CDR3 has 14 residues. Germline V gene data show CDR1 as SGHAT and CDR2 as FQNNGV. Trimming left V 5 bases short and J 1 base short, with 11 bases between. cDNA libraries of TCR beta carried unique molecular identifiers. Roughly 0.5 million cDNA molecules were obtained from about 0.98 to 11 million T cells. TCRdb fed the PCR reads into MiXCR, producing one record per CDR3 protein. The sample records about 540,000 distinct CDR3 sequences, around a third being singletons. This clonotype was seen a handful of times. Its antigen is still unknown. This receptor was taken from a girl aged 2 to 17 with multiple sclerosis. The chain is built from TRBV11-2 and TRBJ1-2; a weak D match, TRBD1 (5 bases). The sample was blood. CDR3 in amino acids: CASSQTAYNYGYTF. The CDR3 DNA sequence: TGTGCCAGCAGCCAGACAGCGTATAACTATGGCTACACCTTC.